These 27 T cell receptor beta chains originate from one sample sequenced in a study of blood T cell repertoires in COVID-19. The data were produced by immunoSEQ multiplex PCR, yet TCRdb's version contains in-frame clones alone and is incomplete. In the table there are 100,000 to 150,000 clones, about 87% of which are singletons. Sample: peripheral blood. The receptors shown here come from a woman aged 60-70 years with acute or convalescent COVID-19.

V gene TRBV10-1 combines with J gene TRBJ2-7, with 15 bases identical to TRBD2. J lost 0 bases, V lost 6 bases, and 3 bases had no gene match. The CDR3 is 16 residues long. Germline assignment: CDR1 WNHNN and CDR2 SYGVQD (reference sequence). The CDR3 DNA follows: TGCGCCAGCAGCGGGACTAGCGGGAGGAGCTCCTACGAGCAGTACTTC. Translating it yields CASSGTSGRSSYEQYF.

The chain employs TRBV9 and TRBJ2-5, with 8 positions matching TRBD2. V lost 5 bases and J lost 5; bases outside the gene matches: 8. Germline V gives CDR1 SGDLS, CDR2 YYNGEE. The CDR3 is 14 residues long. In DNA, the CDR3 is TGTGCCAGCAGAACGGGAGGGCCTCACGAGACCCAGTACTTC. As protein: CASRTGGPHETQYF.

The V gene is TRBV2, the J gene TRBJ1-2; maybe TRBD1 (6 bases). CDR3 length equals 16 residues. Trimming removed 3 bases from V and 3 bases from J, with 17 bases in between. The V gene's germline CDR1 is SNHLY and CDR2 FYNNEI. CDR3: CASSDRPGVGYYGYTF. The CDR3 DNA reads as TGTGCCAGCAGTGACCGCCCAGGGGTGGGATACTATGGCTACACCTTC.

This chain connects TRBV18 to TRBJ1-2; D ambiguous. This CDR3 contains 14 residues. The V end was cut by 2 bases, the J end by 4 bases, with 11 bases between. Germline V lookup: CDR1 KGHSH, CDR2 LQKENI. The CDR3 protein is CASSPESGGYGYTF. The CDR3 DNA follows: TGTGCCAGCTCACCAGAGTCGGGAGGCTATGGCTACACCTTC.

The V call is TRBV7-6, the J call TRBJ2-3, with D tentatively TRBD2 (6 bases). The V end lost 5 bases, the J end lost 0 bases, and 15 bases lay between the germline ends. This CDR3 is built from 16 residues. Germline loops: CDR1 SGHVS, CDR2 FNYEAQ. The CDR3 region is CASSPGVGRSTDTQYF. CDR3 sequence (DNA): TGTGCCAGCAGCCCAGGCGTGGGGAGGAGCACAGATACGCAGTATTTT.

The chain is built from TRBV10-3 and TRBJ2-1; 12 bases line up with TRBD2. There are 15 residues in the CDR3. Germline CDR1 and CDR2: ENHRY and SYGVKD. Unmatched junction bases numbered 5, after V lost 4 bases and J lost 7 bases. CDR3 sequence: CAISALAGGFNEQFF. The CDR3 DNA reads TGTGCCATCAGTGCGCTAGCGGGAGGGTTTAATGAGCAGTTCTTC.

CDR3 nucleotides: TGCAGCTTCAGGGGAACCAGCTCCTACGAGCAGTACTTC. This sequence encodes CSFRGTSSYEQYF. The J gene is TRBJ2-7, the V gene TRBV29-1; the D gene is possibly TRBD1 (6 bases). Germline loops: CDR1 SQVTM, CDR2 ANQGSEA. V shed 8 bases and J shed 0 bases, with 14 bases lying between them. The CDR3 runs to 13 residues.

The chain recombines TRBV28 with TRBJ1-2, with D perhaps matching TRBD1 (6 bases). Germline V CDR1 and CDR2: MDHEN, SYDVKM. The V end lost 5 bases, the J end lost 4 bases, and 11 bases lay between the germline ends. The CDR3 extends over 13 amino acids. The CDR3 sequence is CASSQQGSYGYTF. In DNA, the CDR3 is TGTGCCAGCAGTCAACAGGGTTCCTATGGCTACACCTTC.

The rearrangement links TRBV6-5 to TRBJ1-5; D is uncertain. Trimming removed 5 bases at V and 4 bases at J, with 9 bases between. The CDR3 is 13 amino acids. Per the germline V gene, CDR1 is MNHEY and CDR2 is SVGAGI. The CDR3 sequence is CASSIQQNQPQHF. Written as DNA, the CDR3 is TGTGCCAGCAGTATACAGCAAAATCAGCCCCAGCATTTT.

In DNA form, the CDR3 reads TGTGCCAGCAGCTCGAGCTATCCCACAGATACGCAGTATTTT. Translating it yields CASSSSYPTDTQYF. The gene calls are TRBV5-6 and TRBJ2-3; D is ambiguous. The germline gives CDR1 SGHDT, CDR2 YYEEEE. The CDR3 length is 14 residues. Trimming took 3 bases from V and 2 from J, leaving 10 bases between them.

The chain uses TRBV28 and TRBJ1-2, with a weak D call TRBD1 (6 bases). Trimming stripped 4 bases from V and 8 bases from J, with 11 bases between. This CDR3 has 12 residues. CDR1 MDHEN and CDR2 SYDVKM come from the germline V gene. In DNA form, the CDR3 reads TGTGCCAGCAGTTCGCAGACAGGAGGCTACACCTTC. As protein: CASSSQTGGYTF.

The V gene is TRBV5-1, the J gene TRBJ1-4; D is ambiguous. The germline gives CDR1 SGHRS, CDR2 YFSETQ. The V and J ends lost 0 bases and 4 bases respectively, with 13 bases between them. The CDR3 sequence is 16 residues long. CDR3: CASSLAPQQSNEKLFF. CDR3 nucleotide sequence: TGCGCCAGCAGCTTGGCGCCCCAACAGAGTAATGAAAAACTGTTTTTT. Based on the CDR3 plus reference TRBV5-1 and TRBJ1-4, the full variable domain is KAGVTQTPRYLIKTRGQQVTLSCSPISGHRSVSWYQQTPGQGLQFLFEYFSETQRNKGNFPGRFSGRQFSNSRSEMNVSTLELGDSALYLCASSLAPQQSNEKLFFGSGTQLSVL.

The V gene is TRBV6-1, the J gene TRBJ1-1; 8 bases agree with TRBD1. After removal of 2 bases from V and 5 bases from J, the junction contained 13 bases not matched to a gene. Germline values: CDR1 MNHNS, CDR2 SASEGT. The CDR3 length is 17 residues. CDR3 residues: CASSENPFGTGVTEAFF. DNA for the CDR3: TGTGCCAGCAGTGAAAATCCTTTTGGGACAGGAGTAACTGAAGCTTTCTTT.

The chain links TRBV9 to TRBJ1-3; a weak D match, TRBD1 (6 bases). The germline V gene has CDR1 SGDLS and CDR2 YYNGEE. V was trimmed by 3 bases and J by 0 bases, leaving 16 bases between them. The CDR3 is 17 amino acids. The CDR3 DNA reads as TGTGCCAGCAGCGAACAGGGACCCACCAACTCTGGAAACACCATATATTTT. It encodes CASSEQGPTNSGNTIYF.

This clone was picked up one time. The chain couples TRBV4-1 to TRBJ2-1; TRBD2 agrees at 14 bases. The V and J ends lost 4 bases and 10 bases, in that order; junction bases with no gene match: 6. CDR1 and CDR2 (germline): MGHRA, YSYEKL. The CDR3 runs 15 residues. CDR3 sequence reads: CASSLGTSGSGEQFF. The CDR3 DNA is TGCGCCAGCAGCCTCGGGACTAGCGGGAGTGGAGAGCAGTTCTTC.

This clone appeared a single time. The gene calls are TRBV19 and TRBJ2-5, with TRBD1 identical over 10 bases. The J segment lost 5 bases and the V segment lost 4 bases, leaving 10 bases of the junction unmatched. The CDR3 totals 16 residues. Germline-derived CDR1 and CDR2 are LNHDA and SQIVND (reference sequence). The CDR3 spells CASSTTTGTGDETQYF. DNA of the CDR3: TGTGCCAGTAGTACCACTACCGGGACAGGGGACGAGACCCAGTACTTC.

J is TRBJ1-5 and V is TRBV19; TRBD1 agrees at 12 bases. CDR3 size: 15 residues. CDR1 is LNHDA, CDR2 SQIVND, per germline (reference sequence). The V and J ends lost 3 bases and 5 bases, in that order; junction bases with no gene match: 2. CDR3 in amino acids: CASSMGQGAYQPQHF. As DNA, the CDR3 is TGTGCCAGTAGTATGGGACAGGGGGCATATCAGCCCCAGCATTTT.

DNA of the CDR3: TGTGCCAGCAGCCCCCACAAGATCCCTAACTATGGCTACACCTTC. Its translation: CASSPHKIPNYGYTF. This chain joins TRBV3-1 (or the pseudogene TRBV3-2) and TRBJ1-2; D ambiguous. The germline V gene has CDR1 LGHDT and CDR2 YNNKEL (reference sequence). Deletions cut 4 bases from V and 0 bases from J, with 12 bases between. The CDR3 spans 15 residues.

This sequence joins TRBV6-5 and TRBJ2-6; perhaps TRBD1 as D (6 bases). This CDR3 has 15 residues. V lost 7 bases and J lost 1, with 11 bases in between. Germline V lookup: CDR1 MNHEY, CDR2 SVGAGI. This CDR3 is CASIPGQSGANVLTF. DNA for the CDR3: TGTGCCAGCATCCCCGGACAGTCTGGGGCCAACGTCCTGACTTTC.

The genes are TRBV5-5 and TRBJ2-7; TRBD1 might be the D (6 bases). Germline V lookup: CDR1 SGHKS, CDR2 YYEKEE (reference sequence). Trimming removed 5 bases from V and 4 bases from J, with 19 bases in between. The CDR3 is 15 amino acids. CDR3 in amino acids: CASRQTLGQLYEQYV. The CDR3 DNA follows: TGTGCCAGCAGGCAAACCCTCGGACAGCTTTACGAGCAGTACGTC.

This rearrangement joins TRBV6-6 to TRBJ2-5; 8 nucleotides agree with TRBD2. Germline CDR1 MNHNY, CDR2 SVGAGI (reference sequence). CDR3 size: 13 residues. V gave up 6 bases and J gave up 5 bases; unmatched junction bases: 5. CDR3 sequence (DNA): TGTGCCAGCAGCCCAAGACTAGCGGAGACCCAGTACTTC. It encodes CASSPRLAETQYF.

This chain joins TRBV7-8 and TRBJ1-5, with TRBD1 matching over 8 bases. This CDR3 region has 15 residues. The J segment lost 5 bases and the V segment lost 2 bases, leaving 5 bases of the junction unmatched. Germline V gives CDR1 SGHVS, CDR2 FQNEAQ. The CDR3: CASSLTSGGHQPQHF. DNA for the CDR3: TGTGCCAGCAGCTTAACATCAGGGGGCCATCAGCCCCAGCATTTT.

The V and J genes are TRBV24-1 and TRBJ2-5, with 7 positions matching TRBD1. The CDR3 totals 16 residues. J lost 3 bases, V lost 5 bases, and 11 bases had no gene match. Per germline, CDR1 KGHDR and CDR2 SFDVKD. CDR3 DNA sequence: TGTGCCACCAGTGGCCAAGGGACAGAGGGGGAAGAGACCCAGTACTTC. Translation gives CATSGQGTEGEETQYF.

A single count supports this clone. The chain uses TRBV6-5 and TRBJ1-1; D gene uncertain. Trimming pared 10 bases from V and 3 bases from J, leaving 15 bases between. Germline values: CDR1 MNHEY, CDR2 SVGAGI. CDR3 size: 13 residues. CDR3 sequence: CATNVTPDTEAFF. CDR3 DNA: TGTGCCACCAACGTCACCCCGGACACTGAAGCTTTCTTT.

DNA for the CDR3: TGTGCCAGCAGTTGGGACACGGGAACTGAAGCTTTCTTT. Its translation: CASSWDTGTEAFF. The chain uses TRBV12-3 or TRBV12-4 and TRBJ1-1; D perhaps matches TRBD1 (6 bases). V gave up 4 bases and J gave up 5 bases, with 11 bases separating them. CDR3 length equals 13 residues.

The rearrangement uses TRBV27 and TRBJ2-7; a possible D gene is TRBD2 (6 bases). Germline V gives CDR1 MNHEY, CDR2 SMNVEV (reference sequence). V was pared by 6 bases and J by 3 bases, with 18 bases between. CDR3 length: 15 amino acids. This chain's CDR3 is CASSAQPRGLYEQYF. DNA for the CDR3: TGTGCCAGCAGCGCACAGCCCCGGGGACTCTACGAGCAGTACTTC.

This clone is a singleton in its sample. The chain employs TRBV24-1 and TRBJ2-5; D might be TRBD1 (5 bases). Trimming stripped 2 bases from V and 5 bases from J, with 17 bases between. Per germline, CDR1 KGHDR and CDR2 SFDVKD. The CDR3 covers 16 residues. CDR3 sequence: CATSDSQGQGWETQYF. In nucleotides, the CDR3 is TGTGCCACCAGTGATTCGCAGGGCCAGGGATGGGAGACCCAGTACTTC.